The 8 T cell receptor beta chains below all came from one sample that was sequenced in a study of blood T cell repertoires in COVID-19. The assay was immunoSEQ multiplex PCR, and TCRdb's table has in-frame clones only and misses some. The sample includes 250,000 to 300,000 clones, 91% seen only once; the top ten take approximately 1.3%. The material sequenced was PBMCs or T cells enriched from blood (not recorded which). All receptors derive from a human donor in a cohort exposed to, infected with or recovered from COVID-19 (not recorded which). The donor label of this sample is uncertain.

V is TRBV3-1 (or the pseudogene TRBV3-2) and J is TRBJ2-1; D perhaps matches TRBD2 (5 bases). CDR3 length: 17 residues. With 1 base removed from V and 5 bases from J, the gap between germline ends came to 18 bases. Germline V gene data show CDR1 as LGHDT and CDR2 as YNNKEL (reference sequence). The CDR3 here is CASSQAGLTDYNNEQFF. CDR3 nucleotides: TGTGCCAGCAGCCAAGCCGGGCTAACCGACTATAACAATGAGCAGTTCTTC.

The gene calls are TRBV19 and TRBJ1-2; 9 nucleotides line up with TRBD1. Germline values: CDR1 LNHDA, CDR2 SQIVND (reference sequence). This CDR3 is 16 amino acids long. V trimming: 1 base; J trimming: 4 bases; junction bases outside the gene matches: 7. The CDR3, as DNA: TGTGCCAGTAGTATAGTTACAGGGGGCCTAGGCTATGGCTACACCTTC. Translating it yields CASSIVTGGLGYGYTF.

The chain employs TRBV12-5 and TRBJ2-1; 9 nucleotides match TRBD1. CDR1 is LGHNT, CDR2 FRNRAP, per germline. The CDR3 has 14 amino acids. The V gene end was trimmed by 4 bases and the J gene end by 7 bases; junction bases not matched to a gene: 5. CDR3 DNA sequence: TGTGCTAGTGGTTCGGGGACAGGGTTGAATGAGCAGTTCTTC. As protein: CASGSGTGLNEQFF.

The chain uses TRBV19 and TRBJ2-3; TRBD1 agrees at 8 bases. The length of the CDR3 is 15 residues. J gave up 1 base and V 4 bases, and 4 bases lay outside the gene matches. The V gene's germline CDR1 is LNHDA and CDR2 SQIVND (reference sequence). The CDR3 loop is CASSTDRGGTDTQYF. The DNA of the CDR3 is TGTGCCAGTAGTACAGACAGGGGTGGCACAGATACGCAGTATTTT.

V gene TRBV7-3 combines with J gene TRBJ2-2; TRBD2 might be the D (6 bases). The length of the CDR3 is 16 residues. Germline CDR1 is SGHTA and CDR2 is FQGTGA. With 0 bases removed from V and 0 bases from J, the gap between germline ends came to 8 bases. The CDR3 DNA is TGTGCCAGCAGCTTAACAGGCGGGGCGAACACCGGGGAGCTGTTTTTT. Its protein product is CASSLTGGANTGELFF. The full variable domain, completed using reference TRBV7-3 and TRBJ2-2, is GAGVSQTPSNKVTEKGKYVELRCDPISGHTALYWYRQSLGQGPEFLIYFQGTGAADDSGLPNDRFFAVRPEGSVSTLKIQRTERGDSAVYLCASSLTGGANTGELFFGEGSRLTVL.

The CDR3 coding sequence is TGTGCCAGCAGGCATACTAGCGGGGGGTTCCAAGAGACCCAGTACTTC. It translates to CASRHTSGGFQETQYF. The J gene is TRBJ2-5, the V gene TRBV27; 12 bases map to TRBD2. This CDR3 comprises 16 residues. The germline gives CDR1 MNHEY, CDR2 SMNVEV (reference sequence). V dropped 6 bases and J dropped 1; count of bases not matched to a gene: 6.

V gene TRBV6-5 combines with J gene TRBJ1-5; 8 bases map to TRBD1. The germline gives CDR1 MNHEY, CDR2 SVGAGI. This CDR3 is built from 15 residues. Trimming cost V 5 bases and J 2 bases; bases outside gene matches: 5. CDR3 sequence reads: CASSMEQGGNQPQHF. CDR3 DNA sequence: TGTGCCAGCAGTATGGAACAGGGGGGCAATCAGCCCCAGCATTTT.

The CDR3 sequence is CASSQLRTGYNSPLHF. CDR3 bases: TGCGCCAGCAGCCAACTTAGGACAGGCTATAATTCACCCCTCCACTTT. The V and J genes are TRBV4-1 and TRBJ1-6; 7 nucleotides match TRBD1. V lost 2 bases and J lost 3; bases outside the gene matches: 4. Germline V gene sequence: CDR1 MGHRA, CDR2 YSYEKL. The CDR3 has 16 residues.